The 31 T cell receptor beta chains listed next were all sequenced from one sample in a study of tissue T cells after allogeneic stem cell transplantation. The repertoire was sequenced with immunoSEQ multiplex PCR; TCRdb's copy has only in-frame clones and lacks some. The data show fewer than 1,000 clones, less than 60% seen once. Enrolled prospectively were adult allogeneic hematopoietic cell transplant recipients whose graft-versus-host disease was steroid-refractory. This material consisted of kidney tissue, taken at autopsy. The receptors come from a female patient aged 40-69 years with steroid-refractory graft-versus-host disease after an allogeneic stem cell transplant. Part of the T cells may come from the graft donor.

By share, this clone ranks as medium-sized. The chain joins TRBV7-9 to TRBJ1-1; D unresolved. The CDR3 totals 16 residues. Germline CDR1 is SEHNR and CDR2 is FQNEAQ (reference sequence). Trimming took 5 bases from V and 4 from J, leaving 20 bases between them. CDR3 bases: TGTGCCAGCAGCACCCCCCGGGAGACCTGGGGCACTGAAGCTTTCTTT. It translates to CASSTPRETWGTEAFF.

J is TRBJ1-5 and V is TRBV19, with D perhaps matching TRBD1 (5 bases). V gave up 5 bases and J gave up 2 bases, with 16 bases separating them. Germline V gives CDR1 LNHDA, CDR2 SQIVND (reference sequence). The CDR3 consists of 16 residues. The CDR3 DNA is TGTGCCAGTAGTCTCAGGGCCGCGGTGGGCAATCAGCCCCAGCATTTT. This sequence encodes CASSLRAAVGNQPQHF. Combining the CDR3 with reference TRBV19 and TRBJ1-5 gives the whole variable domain DGGITQSPKYLFRKEGQNVTLSCEQNLNHDAMYWYRQDPGQGLRLIYYSQIVNDFQKGDIAEGYSVSREKKESFPLTVTSAQKNPTAFYLCASSLRAAVGNQPQHFGDGTRLSIL.

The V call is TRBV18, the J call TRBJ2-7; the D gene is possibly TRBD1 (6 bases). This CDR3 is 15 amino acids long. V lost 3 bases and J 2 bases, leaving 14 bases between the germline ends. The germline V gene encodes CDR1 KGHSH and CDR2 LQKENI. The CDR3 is CASSPRQAGAYEQYF. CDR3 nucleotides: TGTGCCAGCTCACCCCGACAGGCTGGGGCCTACGAGCAGTACTTC.

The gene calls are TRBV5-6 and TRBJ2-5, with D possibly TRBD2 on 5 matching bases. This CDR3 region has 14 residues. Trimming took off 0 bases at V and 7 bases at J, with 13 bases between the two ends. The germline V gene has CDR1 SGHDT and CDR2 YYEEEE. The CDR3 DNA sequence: TGTGCCAGCAGCTTGGACTGGCTACGGGGGACCCAGTACTTC. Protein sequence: CASSLDWLRGTQYF. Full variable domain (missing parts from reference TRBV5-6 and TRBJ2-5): DAGVTQSPTHLIKTRGQQVTLRCSPKSGHDTVSWYQQALGQGPQFIFQYYEEEERQRGNFPDRFSGHQFPNYSSELNVNALLLGDSALYLCASSLDWLRGTQYFGPGTRLLVL.

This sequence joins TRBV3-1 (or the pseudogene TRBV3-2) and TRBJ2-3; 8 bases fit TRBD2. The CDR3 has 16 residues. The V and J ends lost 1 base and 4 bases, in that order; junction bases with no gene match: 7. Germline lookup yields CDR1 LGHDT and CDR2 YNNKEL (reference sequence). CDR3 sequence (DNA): TGTGCCAGCAGCCAAGGGCGGGGGGCCGGGGCAGATACGCAGTATTTT. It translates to CASSQGRGAGADTQYF.

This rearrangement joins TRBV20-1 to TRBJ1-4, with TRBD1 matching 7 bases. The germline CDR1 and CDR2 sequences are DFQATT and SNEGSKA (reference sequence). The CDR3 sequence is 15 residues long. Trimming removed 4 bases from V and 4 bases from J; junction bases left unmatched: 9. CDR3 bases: TGCAGTGCTATTGACAGGGTGGGGGATAATGAAAAACTGTTTTTT. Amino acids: CSAIDRVGDNEKLFF.

CDR3 DNA sequence: TGTGCCAGCAGCTTGGGGGGCGGGATACGTTCCGGGGAGCTGTTTTTT. Its protein is CASSLGGGIRSGELFF. The chain combines TRBV7-9 with TRBJ2-2; tentatively, D is TRBD1 or TRBD2 (6 bases each). This CDR3 contains 16 residues. Germline assignment: CDR1 SEHNR and CDR2 FQNEAQ (reference sequence). V lost 3 bases, J lost 6 bases, and 17 bases lay in between. The entire variable domain, with the rest obtained from reference TRBV7-9 and TRBJ2-2, is as follows: DTGVSQNPRHKITKRGQNVTFRCDPISEHNRLYWYRQTLGQGPEFLTYFQNEAQLEKSRLLSDRFSAERPKGSFSTLEIQRTEQGDSAMYLCASSLGGGIRSGELFFGEGSRLTVL.

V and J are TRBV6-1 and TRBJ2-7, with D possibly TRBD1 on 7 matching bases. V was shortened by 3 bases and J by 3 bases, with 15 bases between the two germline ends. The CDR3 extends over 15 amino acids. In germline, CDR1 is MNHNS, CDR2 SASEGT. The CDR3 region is CASSDVEGADYEQYF. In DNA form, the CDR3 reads TGTGCCAGCAGTGATGTGGAGGGGGCTGACTACGAGCAGTACTTC.

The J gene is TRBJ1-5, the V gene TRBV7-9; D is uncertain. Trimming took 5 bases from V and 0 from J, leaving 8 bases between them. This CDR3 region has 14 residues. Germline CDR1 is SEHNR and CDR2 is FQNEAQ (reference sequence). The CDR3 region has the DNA TGTGCCAGCAGCCCCAGCGGTAGCAATCAGCCCCAGCATTTT. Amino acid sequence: CASSPSGSNQPQHF.

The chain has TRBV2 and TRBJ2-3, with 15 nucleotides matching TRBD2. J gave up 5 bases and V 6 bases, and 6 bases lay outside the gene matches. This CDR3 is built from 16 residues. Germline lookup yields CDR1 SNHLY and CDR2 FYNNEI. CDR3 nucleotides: TGTGCCAGCAGAGCGGGACTAGCGGGAGGAGAAGATACGCAGTATTTT. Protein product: CASRAGLAGGEDTQYF.

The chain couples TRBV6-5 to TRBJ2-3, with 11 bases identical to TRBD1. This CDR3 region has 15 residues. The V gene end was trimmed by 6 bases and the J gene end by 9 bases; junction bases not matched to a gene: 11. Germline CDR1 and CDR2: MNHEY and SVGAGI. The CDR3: CASSFRTGGTMTQYF. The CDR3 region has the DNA TGTGCCAGCAGCTTTCGGACAGGGGGCACTATGACGCAGTATTTT.

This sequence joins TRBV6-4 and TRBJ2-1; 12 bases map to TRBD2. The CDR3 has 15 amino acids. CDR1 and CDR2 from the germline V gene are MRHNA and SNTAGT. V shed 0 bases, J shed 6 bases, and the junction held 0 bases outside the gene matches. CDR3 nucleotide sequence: TGTGCCAGCAGTGACTCGACTAGCGGGAGCAATGAGCAGTTCTTC. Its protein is CASSDSTSGSNEQFF.

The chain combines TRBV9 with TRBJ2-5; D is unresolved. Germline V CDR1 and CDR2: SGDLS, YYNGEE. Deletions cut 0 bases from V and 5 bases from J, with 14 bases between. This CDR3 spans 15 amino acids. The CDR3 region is CASSVGSKSTETQYF. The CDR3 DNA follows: TGTGCCAGCAGCGTAGGGTCCAAGTCTACGGAGACCCAGTACTTC.

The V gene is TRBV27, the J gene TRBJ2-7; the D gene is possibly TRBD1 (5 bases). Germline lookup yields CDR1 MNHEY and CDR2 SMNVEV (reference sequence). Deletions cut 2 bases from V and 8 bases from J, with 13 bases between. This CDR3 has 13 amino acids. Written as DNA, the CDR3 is TGTGCCAGCAGTTTAAGACAAGGGGTCCAGCAGTACTTC. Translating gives CASSLRQGVQQYF.

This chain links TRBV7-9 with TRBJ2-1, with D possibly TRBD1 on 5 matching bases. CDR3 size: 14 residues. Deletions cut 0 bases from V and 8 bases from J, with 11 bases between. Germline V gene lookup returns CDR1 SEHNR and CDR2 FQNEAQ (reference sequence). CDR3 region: CASSLAGRGYEQFF. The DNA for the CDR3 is TGTGCCAGCAGCTTAGCGGGAAGGGGCTATGAGCAGTTCTTC. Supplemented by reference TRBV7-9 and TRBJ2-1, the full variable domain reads DTGVSQNPRHKITKRGQNVTFRCDPISEHNRLYWYRQTLGQGPEFLTYFQNEAQLEKSRLLSDRFSAERPKGSFSTLEIQRTEQGDSAMYLCASSLAGRGYEQFFGPGTRLTVL.

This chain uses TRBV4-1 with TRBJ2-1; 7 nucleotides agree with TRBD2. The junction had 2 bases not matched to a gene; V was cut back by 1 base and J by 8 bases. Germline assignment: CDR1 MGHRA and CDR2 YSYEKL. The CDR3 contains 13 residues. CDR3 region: CASSQGLAHEQFF. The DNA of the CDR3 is TGCGCCAGCAGCCAAGGACTAGCCCATGAGCAGTTCTTC.

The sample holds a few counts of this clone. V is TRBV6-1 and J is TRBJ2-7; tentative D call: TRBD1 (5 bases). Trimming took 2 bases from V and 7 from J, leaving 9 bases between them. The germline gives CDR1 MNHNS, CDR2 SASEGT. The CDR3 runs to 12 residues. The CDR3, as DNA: TGTGCCAGCAGTGAACAGGGCAATGAGCAGTACTTC. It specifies CASSEQGNEQYF.

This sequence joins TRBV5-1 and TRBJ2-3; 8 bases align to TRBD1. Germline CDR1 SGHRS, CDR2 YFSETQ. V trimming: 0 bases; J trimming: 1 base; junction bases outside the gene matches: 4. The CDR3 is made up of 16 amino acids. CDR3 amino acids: CASSLGDRGGTDTQYF. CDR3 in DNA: TGCGCCAGCAGCTTGGGTGACAGGGGAGGCACAGATACGCAGTATTTT.

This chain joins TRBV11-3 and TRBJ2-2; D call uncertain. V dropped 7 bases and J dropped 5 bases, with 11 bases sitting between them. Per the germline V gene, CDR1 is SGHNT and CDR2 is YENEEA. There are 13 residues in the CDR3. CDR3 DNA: TGTGCCAGCAACCAGTGGCGAACCGGGGAGCTGTTTTTT. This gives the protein CASNQWRTGELFF.

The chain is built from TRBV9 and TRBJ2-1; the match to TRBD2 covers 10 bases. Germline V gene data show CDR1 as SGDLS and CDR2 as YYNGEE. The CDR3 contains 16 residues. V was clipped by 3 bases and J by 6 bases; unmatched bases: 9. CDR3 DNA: TGTGCCAGCAGCGGGAATAGCGGGGGGCCTTTCAATGAGCAGTTCTTC. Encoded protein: CASSGNSGGPFNEQFF.

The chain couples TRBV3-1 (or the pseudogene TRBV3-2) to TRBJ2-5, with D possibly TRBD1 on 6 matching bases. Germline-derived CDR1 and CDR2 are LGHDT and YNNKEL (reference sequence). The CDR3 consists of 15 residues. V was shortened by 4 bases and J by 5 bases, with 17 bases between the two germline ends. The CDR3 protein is CASSPRGSTWETQYF. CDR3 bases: TGTGCCAGCAGCCCTAGGGGGAGTACTTGGGAGACCCAGTACTTC.

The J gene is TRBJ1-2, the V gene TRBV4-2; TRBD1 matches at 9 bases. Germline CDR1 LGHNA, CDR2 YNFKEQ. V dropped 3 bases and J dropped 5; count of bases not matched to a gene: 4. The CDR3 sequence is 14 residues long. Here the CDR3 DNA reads TGTGCCAGCAGCCAGCGGGACAGGGTATATGGCTACACCTTC. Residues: CASSQRDRVYGYTF.

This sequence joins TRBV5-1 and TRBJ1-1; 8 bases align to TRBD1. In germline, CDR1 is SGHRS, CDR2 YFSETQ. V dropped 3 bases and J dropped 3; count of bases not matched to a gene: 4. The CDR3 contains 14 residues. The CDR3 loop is CASSSRGQYTEAFF. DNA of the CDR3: TGCGCCAGCAGCTCCAGGGGGCAGTACACTGAAGCTTTCTTT. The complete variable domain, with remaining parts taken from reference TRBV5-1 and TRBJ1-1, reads KAGVTQTPRYLIKTRGQQVTLSCSPISGHRSVSWYQQTPGQGLQFLFEYFSETQRNKGNFPGRFSGRQFSNSRSEMNVSTLELGDSALYLCASSSRGQYTEAFFGQGTRLTVV.

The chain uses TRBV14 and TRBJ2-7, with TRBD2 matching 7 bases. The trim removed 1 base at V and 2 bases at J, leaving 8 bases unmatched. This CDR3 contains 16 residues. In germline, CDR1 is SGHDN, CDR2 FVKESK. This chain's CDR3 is CASSQGRASGAYEQYF. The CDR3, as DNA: TGTGCCAGCAGCCAAGGGAGGGCTAGCGGAGCCTACGAGCAGTACTTC.

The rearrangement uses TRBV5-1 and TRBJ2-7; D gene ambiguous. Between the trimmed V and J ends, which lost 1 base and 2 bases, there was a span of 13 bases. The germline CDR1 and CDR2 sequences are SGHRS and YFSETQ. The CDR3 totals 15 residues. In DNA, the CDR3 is TGCGCCAGCAGCTTGATCGGTCTAGAAGCCTACGAGCAGTACTTC. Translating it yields CASSLIGLEAYEQYF.

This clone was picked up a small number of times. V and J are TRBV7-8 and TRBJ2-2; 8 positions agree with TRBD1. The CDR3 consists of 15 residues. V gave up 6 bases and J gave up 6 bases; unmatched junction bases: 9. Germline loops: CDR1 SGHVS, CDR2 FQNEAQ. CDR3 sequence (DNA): TGTGCCAGCAGATCTACAGTACAGGGGGCCGGGGAGCTGTTTTTT. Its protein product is CASRSTVQGAGELFF.

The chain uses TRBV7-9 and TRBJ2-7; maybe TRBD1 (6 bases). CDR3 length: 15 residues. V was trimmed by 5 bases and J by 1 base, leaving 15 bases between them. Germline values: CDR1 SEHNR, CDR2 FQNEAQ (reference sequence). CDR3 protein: CASSPPGHSSYEQYF. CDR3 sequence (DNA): TGTGCCAGCAGCCCTCCGGGACACTCTTCCTACGAGCAGTACTTC.

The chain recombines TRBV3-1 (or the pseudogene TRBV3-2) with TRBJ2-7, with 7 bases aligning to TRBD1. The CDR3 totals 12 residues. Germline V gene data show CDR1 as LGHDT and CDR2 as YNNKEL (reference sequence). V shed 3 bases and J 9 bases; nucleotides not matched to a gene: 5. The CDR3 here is CASSHVRDRQYF. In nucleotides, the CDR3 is TGTGCCAGCAGCCATGTCCGGGACAGGCAGTACTTC.

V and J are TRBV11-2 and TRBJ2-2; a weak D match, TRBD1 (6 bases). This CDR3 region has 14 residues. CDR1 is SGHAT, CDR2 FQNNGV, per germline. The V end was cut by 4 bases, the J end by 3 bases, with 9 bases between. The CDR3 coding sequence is TGTGCCAGCAGCTCGGACAGATACACCGGGGAGCTGTTTTTT. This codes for CASSSDRYTGELFF.

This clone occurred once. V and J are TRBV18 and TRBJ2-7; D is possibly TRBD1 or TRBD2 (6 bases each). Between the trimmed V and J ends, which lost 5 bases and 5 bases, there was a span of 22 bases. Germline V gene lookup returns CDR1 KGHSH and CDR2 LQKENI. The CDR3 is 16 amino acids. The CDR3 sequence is CASSTGARGPIHEQYF. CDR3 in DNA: TGTGCCAGCTCAACGGGGGCGCGGGGCCCCATCCACGAGCAGTACTTC.

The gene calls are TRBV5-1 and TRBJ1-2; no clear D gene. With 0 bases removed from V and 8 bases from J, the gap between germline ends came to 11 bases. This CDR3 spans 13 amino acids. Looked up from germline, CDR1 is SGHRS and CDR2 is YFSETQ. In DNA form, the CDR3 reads TGCGCCAGCAGCTTGGGGGATCCCTTCGGCTACACCTTC. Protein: CASSLGDPFGYTF.